This T cell receptor beta chain emerged from a study of cytomegalovirus exposure and HLA in healthy donors. Study observations and caveats: Later analysis reportedly placed an Asian-associated ancestry cluster below the roughly 700-donor mean in N-insertions. In a later analysis, TCR beta V- and J-gene trimming showed a link to a missense DCLRE1C variant. A later analysis showed TCR association rates differing by HLA locus, peaking at DRB1 and lowest at HLA-C. Solely CMV serostatus was available to characterize immune exposure.

V was pared by 1 base and J by 0 bases, with 3 bases of the junction left unmatched. This CDR3 spans 16 amino acids. CDR1 is SQVTM and CDR2 is ANQGSEA in the germline V gene. Primers: 60 Vbeta forward and 13 Jbeta reverse. Data came from immunoSEQ multiplex PCR; TCRdb stores just in-frame clones and leaves some out. The top ten hold less than 2.5% of the sample, which has about 170,000 clones, 80% to 85% seen once. As for this clone: The antigen is unknown.

Sequences were obtained from PBMCs. The genes are TRBV29-1 and TRBJ2-6, with 7 positions matching TRBD1. The source of this sequence is a male donor in good health and CMV-seronegative. CDR3 coding DNA: TGCAGCGTTGAAGGGACAGGCAGCTCTGGGGCCAACGTCCTGACTTTC. Translated: CSVEGTGSSGANVLTF.